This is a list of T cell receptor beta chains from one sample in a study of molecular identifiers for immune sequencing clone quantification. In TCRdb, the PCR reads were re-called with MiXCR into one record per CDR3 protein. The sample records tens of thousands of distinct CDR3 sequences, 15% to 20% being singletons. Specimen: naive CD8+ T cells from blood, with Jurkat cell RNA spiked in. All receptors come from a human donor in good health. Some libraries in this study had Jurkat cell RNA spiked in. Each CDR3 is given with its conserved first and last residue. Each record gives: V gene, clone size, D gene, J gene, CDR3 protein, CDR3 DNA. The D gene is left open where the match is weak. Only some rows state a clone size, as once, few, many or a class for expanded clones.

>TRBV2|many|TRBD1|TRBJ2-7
CASSTGQGYDEQYF
TGTGCCAGCAGCACCGGACAGGGTTATGACGAGCAGTACTTC
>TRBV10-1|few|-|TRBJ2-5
CASALGKQETQYF
TGCGCCAGCGCCCTCGGGAAGCAAGAGACCCAGTACTTC
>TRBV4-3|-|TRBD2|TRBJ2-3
CASSRGDPGTSGGALYPSDTQYF
TGCGCCAGCAGCCGAGGCGATCCGGGGACTAGCGGGGGGGCGCTGTACCCCTCAGATACGCAGTATTTT
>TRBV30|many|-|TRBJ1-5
CACSVGPSPQHF
TGTGCCTGCTCCGTCGGCCCGTCCCCCCAGCATTTT
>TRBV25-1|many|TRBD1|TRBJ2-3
CASSELTPRDRDITDTQYF
TGTGCCAGCAGTGAGCTTACTCCCAGGGACAGGGACATCACAGATACGCAGTATTTT
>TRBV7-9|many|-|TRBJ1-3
CASSAALGAPGNTIYF
TGTGCCAGCAGCGCCGCACTGGGGGCGCCTGGAAACACCATATATTTT
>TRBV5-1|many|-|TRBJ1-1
CASSSRGFF
TGCGCCAGCAGCTCGAGGGGTTTCTTT
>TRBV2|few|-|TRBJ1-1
CAGDRSGTEAFF
TGTGCCGGCGACAGGTCGGGGACTGAAGCTTTCTTT
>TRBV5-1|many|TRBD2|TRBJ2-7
CASSPIRTSGGPQYF
TGCGCCAGCAGCCCTATAAGGACTAGCGGGGGACCCCAGTACTTC
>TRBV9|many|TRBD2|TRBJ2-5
CASSVDPTGRVETQYF
TGTGCCAGCAGCGTGGATCCAACCGGGAGGGTTGAGACCCAGTACTTC
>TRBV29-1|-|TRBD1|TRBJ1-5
CSVLTGVSNQPQHF
TGCAGCGTCTTGACAGGGGTGAGCAATCAGCCCCAGCATTTT
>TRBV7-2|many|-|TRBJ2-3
CASSSLGPWDTQYF
TGTGCCAGCAGCTCACTCGGACCTTGGGATACGCAGTATTTT
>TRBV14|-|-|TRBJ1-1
CASSQEGVVVTEAFF
TGTGCCAGCAGCCAAGAGGGGGTTGTGGTCACTGAAGCTTTCTTT
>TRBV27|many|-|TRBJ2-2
CASSLLLGPAGELFF
TGTGCCAGCAGTCTTCTCCTCGGCCCGGCCGGGGAGCTGTTTTTT
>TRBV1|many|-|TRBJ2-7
CTSSQDLGRRVGFGEQYF
TGCACCAGCAGCCAAGATCTGGGTAGGCGGGTTGGTTTTGGGGAGCAGTACTTC
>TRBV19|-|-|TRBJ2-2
CASSIFTNTGELFF
TGTGCCAGTAGTATTTTTACGAACACCGGGGAGCTGTTTTTT
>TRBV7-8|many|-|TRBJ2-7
CASSLYPWPADEIYEQYF
TGTGCCAGCAGCTTATACCCCTGGCCGGCAGACGAGATTTACGAGCAGTACTTC
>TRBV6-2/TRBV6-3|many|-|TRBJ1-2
CASSYLGRSYGYTF
TGTGCCAGCAGTTATCTGGGGCGAAGCTATGGCTACACCTTC
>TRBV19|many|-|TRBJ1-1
CASSNGGEAFF
TGTGCCAGTAGTAACGGTGGTGAAGCTTTCTTT
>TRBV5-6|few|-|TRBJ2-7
CASSFQGSYEQYF
TGTGCCAGCAGCTTTCAGGGCAGTTACGAGCAGTACTTC
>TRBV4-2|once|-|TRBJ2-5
CASSQEPSSQETQYF
TGTGCCAGCAGCCAAGAGCCTAGCTCCCAAGAGACCCAGTACTTC
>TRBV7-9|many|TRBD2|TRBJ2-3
CARTELAGNTDTQYF
TGTGCCAGGACCGAACTAGCGGGGAACACAGATACGCAGTATTTT
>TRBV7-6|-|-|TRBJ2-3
CASSLEGQTDTQYF
TGTGCCAGCAGCTTAGAAGGGCAGACAGATACGCAGTATTTT
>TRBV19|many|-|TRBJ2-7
CASRSGGYSYEQYF
TGTGCCAGTAGGTCGGGCGGCTACTCCTACGAGCAGTACTTC
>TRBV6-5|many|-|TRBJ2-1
CASSYGRRNEQFF
TGTGCCAGCAGTTACGGTCGGAGGAATGAGCAGTTCTTC
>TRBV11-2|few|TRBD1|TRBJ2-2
CASGQGGASGELFF
TGTGCCAGCGGACAGGGCGGAGCGTCCGGGGAGCTGTTTTTT
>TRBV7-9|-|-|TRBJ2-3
CASSLLGGPGDTQYF
TGTGCCAGCAGCTTACTGGGCGGGCCTGGGGATACGCAGTATTTT
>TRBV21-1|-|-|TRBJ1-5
CASSYHDGAEYSNQPQHF
TGTGCCAGCAGCTACCACGACGGGGCAGAGTATAGCAATCAGCCCCAGCATTTT
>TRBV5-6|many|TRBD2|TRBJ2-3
CASSAGGLSPDTQYF
TGTGCCAGCAGCGCGGGAGGGCTTTCTCCAGATACGCAGTATTTT
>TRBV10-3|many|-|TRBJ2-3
CAISRPSGTDTQYF
TGTGCCATCAGCCGACCCAGCGGCACAGATACGCAGTATTTT
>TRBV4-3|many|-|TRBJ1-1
CASSRYWETEAFF
TGCGCCAGCAGCCGGTACTGGGAGACTGAAGCTTTCTTT
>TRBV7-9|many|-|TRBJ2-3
CASSSYSTDTQYF
TGTGCCAGCAGCTCCTACTCCACAGATACGCAGTATTTT
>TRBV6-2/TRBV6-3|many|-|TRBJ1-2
CASSYEFSYGYTF
TGTGCCAGCAGTTATGAATTTTCCTATGGCTACACCTTC
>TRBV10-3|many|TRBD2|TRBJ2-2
CAISESLAVNTGELFF
TGTGCCATCAGTGAGTCACTAGCGGTCAACACCGGGGAGCTGTTTTTT
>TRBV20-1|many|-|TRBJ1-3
CSAFTGGLNTIYF
TGCAGTGCTTTCACCGGGGGACTAAACACCATATATTTT
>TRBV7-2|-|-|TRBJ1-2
CASSLGLGAGYTF
TGTGCCAGCAGCTTAGGTTTAGGGGCCGGCTACACCTTC
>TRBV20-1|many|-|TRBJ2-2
CSARQLNTGELFF
TGCAGTGCTAGGCAGTTGAACACCGGGGAGCTGTTTTTT
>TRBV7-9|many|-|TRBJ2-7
CASSQRGLERHEQYF
TGTGCCAGCAGTCAACGGGGGCTGGAAAGACACGAGCAGTACTTC
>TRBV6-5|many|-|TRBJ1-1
CASSYFRTDEAFF
TGTGCCAGCAGTTATTTCCGGACGGACGAAGCTTTCTTT
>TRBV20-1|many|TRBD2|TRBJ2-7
CSAEPTGTSGVSYEQYF
TGCAGTGCCGAGCCGACGGGGACTAGCGGGGTCTCCTACGAGCAGTACTTC
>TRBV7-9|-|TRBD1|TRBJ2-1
CASSGGQGAGGEQFF
TGTGCCAGCAGCGGAGGACAGGGGGCCGGCGGTGAGCAGTTCTTC
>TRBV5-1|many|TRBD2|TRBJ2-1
CASRLWTSGGHNEQFF
TGCGCCAGCAGATTATGGACTAGCGGGGGTCACAATGAGCAGTTCTTC
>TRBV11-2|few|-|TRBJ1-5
CASSLYGGDNQPQHF
TGTGCCAGCAGCTTATACGGTGGGGACAATCAGCCCCAGCATTTT
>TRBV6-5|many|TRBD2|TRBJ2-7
CASKQGLAGVYEQYF
TGTGCCAGCAAACAAGGACTAGCGGGAGTTTACGAGCAGTACTTC
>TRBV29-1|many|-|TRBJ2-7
CSALVEGPYEQYF
TGCAGCGCCCTCGTCGAGGGCCCGTACGAGCAGTACTTC
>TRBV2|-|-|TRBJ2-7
CASTPTDRSYEQYF
TGTGCCAGCACTCCGACGGACCGCTCCTACGAGCAGTACTTC
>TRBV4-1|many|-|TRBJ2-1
CASSQDRPVLSYNEQFF
TGCGCCAGCAGCCAAGATCGCCCGGTACTCTCCTACAATGAGCAGTTCTTC
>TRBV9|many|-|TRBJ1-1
CASTFLEGPNTEAFF
TGTGCCAGCACCTTCCTGGAGGGGCCAAACACTGAAGCTTTCTTT